This T cell receptor (beta chain) was obtained from a study of blood T cell repertoires in COVID-19. Across the study: Sites in the United States, Italy and Spain provided acute and convalescent COVID-19 samples.

The repertoire was sequenced with immunoSEQ multiplex PCR; TCRdb's copy has only in-frame clones and lacks some. Of 60,000 to 85,000 clones listed, about 86% are singletons. This TCR was sampled from a woman of 80 years or more with active or convalescent COVID-19. The source material was peripheral blood.

CDR3 nucleotide sequence: TGTGCCAGCAGCTTTCAGGGGATGACTAGCGGGGCAGGGGGGAATGAGCAGTTCTTC. It yields the protein CASSFQGMTSGAGGNEQFF. This chain joins TRBV11-3 and TRBJ2-1; the match to TRBD2 covers 11 bases. The V segment lost 3 bases and the J segment 7 bases; nucleotides outside the gene matches: 17. The V gene's germline CDR1 is SGHNT and CDR2 YENEEA. CDR3 length: 19 residues.